This T cell receptor (beta chain) was recorded in a study of human T cells and chemical hapten exposure. Study details: Among samples, TCR yields varied mainly because of small differences in pooled library volume.

Unique molecular identifiers were affixed to discrete cDNA molecules within the library. A single record per CDR3 protein comes from TCRdb applying MiXCR to the RACE reads. The profile shows 100,000 or so distinct CDR3 sequences, more than 9.5% of them singletons. The time point was: patch test 2, 6 weeks after DPC sensitization. Treatment given: therapeutic diphenylcyclopropenone sensitization with weekly scalp DPC. Alopecia patients between 18 and 70 years old and suitable for DPC were used as donors. In its sample, this clonotype was seen many times. Between the trimmed V and J ends, which lost 2 bases and 5 bases, there was a span of 15 bases. The CDR3 runs to 15 residues.

V gene TRBV12-3 or TRBV12-4 combines with J gene TRBJ1-1; possible D gene TRBD1, 5 bases. This TCR was recovered from a man aged 35-49 years with alopecia areata. Some clones in this sample may be carry-over from other donors' samples. The starting material was whole blood, obtained in connection with sensitization to the hapten diphenylcyclopropenone (DPC). Written as DNA, the CDR3 is TGTGCCAGCAGTTTAAGGCCCGGGGGGGGGACTGAAGCTTTCTTT. As protein: CASSLRPGGGTEAFF.